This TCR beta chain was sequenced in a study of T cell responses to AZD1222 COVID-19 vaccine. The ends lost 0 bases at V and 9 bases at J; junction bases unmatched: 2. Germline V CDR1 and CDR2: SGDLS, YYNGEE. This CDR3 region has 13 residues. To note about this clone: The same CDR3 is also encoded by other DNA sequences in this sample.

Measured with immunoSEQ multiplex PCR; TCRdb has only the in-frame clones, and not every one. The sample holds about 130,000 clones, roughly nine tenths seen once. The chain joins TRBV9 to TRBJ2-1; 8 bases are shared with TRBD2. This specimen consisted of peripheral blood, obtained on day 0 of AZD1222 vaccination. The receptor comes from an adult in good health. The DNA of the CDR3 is TGTGCCAGCAGCGTAGTCGGGAGGGGTGAGCAGTTCTTC. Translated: CASSVVGRGEQFF.